This TCR beta chain was profiled in a study of shared clonotypes between healthy human individuals. Whole-study results and caveats: Larger estimated richness was generally seen in naive subsets than in memory subsets.

This CDR3 has 18 amino acids. The germline gives CDR1 SGHVS, CDR2 FQNEAQ. With V trimmed by 5 bases and J by 0 bases, 13 bases remained unmatched. Genomic DNA of every subset was divided equally among multiple immunoSEQ plates. Clones were sequenced by immunoSEQ multiplex PCR, and TCRdb holds only the in-frame ones, with some missing. The data hold 400,000 to 600,000 clones, with roughly 95% observed a single time. With respect to this clone: Antigen: not known.

This rearrangement joins TRBV7-8 to TRBJ2-7; 10 bases agree with TRBD1. The specimen sequenced was naive CD4+ T cells sorted from blood. Subset denoted: CD45RA+ positively selected. This TCR was recovered from a woman in her 30s in good health. Here the CDR3 DNA reads TGTGCCAGCAGCAAGACTCGAACCGGGACAGGGGTCTCCTACGAGCAGTACTTC. As protein: CASSKTRTGTGVSYEQYF.